A selection of T cell receptor beta chains follows, all from one sample in a study of blood T cell repertoires in COVID-19. The method was immunoSEQ multiplex PCR; TCRdb's version includes in-frame clones alone and lacks a portion of them. Counted here are approximately 280,000 clones, 75% to 90% occurring once; the ten biggest clones make up around 2.1%. Specimen: peripheral blood. All receptors come from a woman under 40 who had recovered from COVID-19. Each CDR3 is given with its conserved first and last residue. D genes are given only for firm matches.

v_call	cdr3_length	j_call	d_call	cdr3_nt	cdr3_aa
TRBV2	14	TRBJ1-1	NA	TGTGCCAGCAGTGAAAACGAGGGTATCACTGAAGCTTTCTTT	CASSENEGITEAFF
TRBV29-1	14	TRBJ2-5	TRBD2	TGCAGCGTCCCTCGAGCGGGGGCTCAAGAGACCCAGTACTTC	CSVPRAGAQETQYF
TRBV6-1	15	TRBJ1-2	NA	TGTGCCAGCAGTGAACGTAATTGGGCACCCTATGGCTACACCTTC	CASSERNWAPYGYTF
TRBV27	15	TRBJ1-4	TRBD1	TGTGCCAGCAGACCTCAGGGACAGGGAGGCGAAAAACTGTTTTTT	CASRPQGQGGEKLFF
TRBV18	13	TRBJ1-5	NA	TGTGCCAGCTCACCTGCGCATGGTCAGCCCCAGCATTTT	CASSPAHGQPQHF
TRBV10-3	16	TRBJ2-2	TRBD2	TGTGCCTCGTCCGGGACTAGCGGGACGAACACCGGGGAGCTGTTTTTT	CASSGTSGTNTGELFF
TRBV7-2	13	TRBJ1-5	NA	TGTGCCAGCAGCGTCAGGGGTGAACAGCCCCAGCATTTT	CASSVRGEQPQHF
TRBV6-6	16	TRBJ1-4	NA	TGTGCCAGCAGTCACCTCTGGACAGCCGAGAATGAAAAACTGTTTTTT	CASSHLWTAENEKLFF
TRBV29-1	14	TRBJ1-1	NA	TGCAGCGTTCTGGGGGCTTTTTCGGACACTGAAGCTTTCTTT	CSVLGAFSDTEAFF
TRBV19	13	TRBJ2-7	NA	TGTGCCAGTAGCGGACGGGACTTCTACGAGCAGTACTTC	CASSGRDFYEQYF